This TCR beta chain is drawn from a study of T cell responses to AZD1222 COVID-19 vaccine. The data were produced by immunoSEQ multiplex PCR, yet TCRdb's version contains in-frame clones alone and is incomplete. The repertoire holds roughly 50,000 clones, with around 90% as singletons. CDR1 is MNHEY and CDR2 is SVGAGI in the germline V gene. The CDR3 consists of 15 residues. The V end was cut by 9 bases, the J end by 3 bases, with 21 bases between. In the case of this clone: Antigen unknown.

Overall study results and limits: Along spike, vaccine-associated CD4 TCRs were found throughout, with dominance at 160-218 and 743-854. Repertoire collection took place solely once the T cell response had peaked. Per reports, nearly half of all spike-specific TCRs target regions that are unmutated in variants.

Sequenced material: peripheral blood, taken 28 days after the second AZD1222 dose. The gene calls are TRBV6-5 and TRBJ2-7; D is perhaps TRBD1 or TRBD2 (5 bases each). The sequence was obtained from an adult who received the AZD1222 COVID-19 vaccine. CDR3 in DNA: TGTGCCAGTGGGCCTTTGGGACCGGGGCTCTACGAGCAGTACTTC. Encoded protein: CASGPLGPGLYEQYF.